Listed below are T cell receptor beta chains from one sample, sequenced in a study of regulatory T cells in long-lasting Graves disease. MiXCR was run by TCRdb on the multiplex PCR reads, yielding one entry per CDR3 protein. The repertoire has about 290,000 distinct CDR3 sequences, around 23% of them found once; the top ten carry 45% to 70%. The sample here was peripheral blood mononuclear cells (PBMCs), taken when the disease was refractory, from a patient treated with antithyroid drugs. Receptors were obtained from a female donor with Graves disease. Both conserved end residues are part of each CDR3. Fields, in order: J gene, V gene, D gene, clone size, CDR3 protein, CDR3 DNA. A D gene is named only where the DNA matches it firmly. The listing skips clone size in some rows; elsewhere it reads once, few, many or a size class.

TRBJ1-2,TRBV29-1,.,.,CSVDGTGSRDGYTF,TGCAGCGTCGACGGTACAGGGTCGAGGGATGGCTACACCTTC
TRBJ2-1,TRBV11-2,.,few,CASSRAVPEQFF,TGTGCCAGCAGCCGCGCGGTCCCTGAGCAGTTCTTC
TRBJ1-1,TRBV12-3/TRBV12-4,.,many,CASRTGTLLTEAFF,TGTGCCAGCAGAACCGGGACTCTTCTCACTGAAGCTTTCTTT
TRBJ1-2,TRBV6-1,.,.,CASSRDRPGGYTF,TGTGCCAGCAGTAGAGACAGGCCAGGGGGCTACACCTTC
TRBJ1-1,TRBV27,.,many,CASSSWGAMNTEAFF,TGTGCCAGCAGTTCATGGGGGGCGATGAACACTGAAGCTTTCTTT
TRBJ2-7,TRBV20-1,TRBD1,.,CSAGTGNAYEQYF,TGCAGTGCTGGGACAGGGAATGCCTACGAGCAGTACTTC
TRBJ2-7,TRBV12-3/TRBV12-4,.,many,CASSFGAEGSVYEQYF,TGTGCCAGCAGTTTCGGAGCGGAGGGGTCCGTCTACGAGCAGTACTTC
TRBJ2-5,TRBV2,TRBD1,many,CASREDRGLETQYF,TGTGCCAGCAGAGAGGACAGGGGATTAGAGACCCAGTACTTC
TRBJ2-5,TRBV2,TRBD1,many,CASSARQGAGETQYF,TGTGCCAGCAGCGCCCGACAGGGGGCAGGAGAGACCCAGTACTTC
TRBJ2-7,TRBV10-3,TRBD1,many,CAISEGQGFEYEQYF,TGTGCCATCAGTGAAGGACAGGGCTTCGAATACGAGCAGTACTTC
TRBJ1-5,TRBV12-3/TRBV12-4,.,many,CASSLEGYQPQHF,TGTGCCAGCAGTTTAGAGGGGTATCAGCCCCAGCATTTT
TRBJ2-7,TRBV5-1,.,few,CASSLALENSYEQYF,TGCGCCAGCAGCTTGGCCTTAGAAAACTCCTACGAGCAGTACTTC
TRBJ2-5,TRBV6-1,.,many,CASRPPTRGWETQYF,TGTGCCAGCAGACCCCCCACGCGGGGCTGGGAGACCCAGTACTTC
TRBJ1-4,TRBV30,.,many,CAWSETLGWGEKLFF,TGTGCCTGGAGTGAGACTTTAGGCTGGGGTGAAAAACTGTTTTTT